The following is a T cell receptor (beta chain) sequence with its context. Its specificity is not known. This entry belongs to a study of cytomegalovirus exposure and HLA in healthy donors. The CDR3 has 15 amino acids. Germline V CDR1 and CDR2: SGHNT, YENEEA. The V and J ends lost 1 base and 2 bases respectively, with 12 bases between them. The PCR was carried out with 60 Vbeta primers and 13 Jbeta primers. Sequenced by immunoSEQ multiplex PCR; TCRdb stores in-frame clones only, minus some. The table records some 160,000 clones, 65% to 85% of them present only once. The study's findings and limits: Relative to the approximately 700-donor mean, N-insertions were reportedly fewer in an Asian-associated ancestry cluster in a later analysis. About 87% or about 30% of the time was how often most TCR beta V segments were productive, according to an earlier analysis. Prediction of most subjects' HLA-A and HLA-B alleles by TCR beta sequences was reportedly accurate.

This TCR derives from a male donor in good health and CMV-seropositive. The chain combines TRBV11-3 with TRBJ2-7; D perhaps matches TRBD1 (6 bases). What was sequenced was PBMCs. For the CDR3, the DNA is TGTGCCAGCAGCTTAGGGGAACAGGGCCCCTACGAGCAGTACTTC. Amino acids: CASSLGEQGPYEQYF.